The 8 T cell receptor beta chains below come from one sample, sequenced in a study of cytomegalovirus exposure and HLA in healthy donors. Primers: 60 Vbeta forward and 13 Jbeta reverse. The repertoire was sequenced with immunoSEQ multiplex PCR; TCRdb's copy has only in-frame clones and lacks some. The sample shows 110,000 to 150,000 clones, nearly 10% of them seen only once. Material for sequencing was PBMCs. The receptors originated from a man aged 50 to 59 in good health and CMV-seronegative.

The V and J genes are TRBV7-2 and TRBJ1-2; D unresolved. V was clipped by 1 base and J by 4 bases, with 10 bases between them. The CDR3 totals 14 residues. Germline V gives CDR1 SGHTA, CDR2 FQGNSA. Here the CDR3 reads CASSLGGLGYGYTF. The CDR3 bases are TGTGCCAGCAGCTTAGGAGGTTTGGGCTATGGCTACACCTTC.

The chain has TRBV7-2 and TRBJ2-3; 7 bases match TRBD2. V lost 5 bases to trimming and J lost 0 bases; unmatched junction nucleotides: 5. Germline CDR1 and CDR2: SGHTA and FQGNSA. The CDR3 is 15 amino acids. CDR3 amino acids: CASSLGEGSTDTQYF. CDR3 sequence (DNA): TGTGCCAGCAGCCTAGGGGAGGGAAGCACAGATACGCAGTATTTT.

In this sample, this clone turned up a few times. The rearrangement uses TRBV5-1 and TRBJ2-7; 10 bases map to TRBD1. From germline, CDR1 is SGHRS and CDR2 YFSETQ. V lost 0 bases to trimming and J lost 7 bases; unmatched junction nucleotides: 10. This CDR3 region has 16 residues. CDR3 DNA: TGCGCCAGCAGCTTGGCCGGGACAGGGGCCTGGGAAGAGCAGTACTTC. Encoded protein: CASSLAGTGAWEEQYF.

This clone was seen only a few times. The rearrangement uses TRBV6-4 and TRBJ1-2; D is possibly TRBD1 (5 bases). CDR3 length: 14 amino acids. The V and J ends lost 0 bases and 5 bases respectively, with 10 bases between them. Germline CDR1 and CDR2: MRHNA and SNTAGT. CDR3 sequence: CASSDSWGGYGYTF. CDR3 nucleotides: TGTGCCAGCAGTGACTCATGGGGGGGTTATGGCTACACCTTC.

This clone was observed a few times. The chain has TRBV6-5 and TRBJ1-2; possible D gene TRBD1, 5 bases. The CDR3 totals 12 residues. Germline-derived CDR1 and CDR2 are MNHEY and SVGAGI. Trimming removed 3 bases from V and 8 bases from J, with 10 bases in between. Here the CDR3 reads CASSYRGLGYTF. CDR3 DNA sequence: TGTGCCAGCAGTTATCGGGGGTTAGGCTACACCTTC.

The gene calls are TRBV6-5 and TRBJ1-1, with TRBD1 matching 8 bases. The trim removed 10 bases at V and 0 bases at J, leaving 7 bases unmatched. There are 14 residues in the CDR3. CDR1 is MNHEY, CDR2 SVGAGI, per germline. CDR3 coding DNA: TGTGCCACCAGGGGACAGGTATTGAACACTGAAGCTTTCTTT. This encodes CATRGQVLNTEAFF.

This clone was observed a handful of times. In nucleotides, the CDR3 is TGTGCCAGCAGTACTTCCGGGACAGGGGCCTACGAGCAGTACTTC. Amino acids: CASSTSGTGAYEQYF. The rearrangement links TRBV2 to TRBJ2-7, with 10 bases aligning to TRBD1. The V and J ends lost 5 bases and 2 bases, in that order; junction bases with no gene match: 6. The CDR3 runs to 15 residues. Per germline, CDR1 SNHLY and CDR2 FYNNEI.

This clone was seen a few times. The chain employs TRBV30 and TRBJ2-3, with 9 bases fitting TRBD2. The V segment lost 3 bases and the J segment 2 bases; nucleotides outside the gene matches: 6. The CDR3 spans 15 residues. The V gene's germline CDR1 is GTSNPN and CDR2 SVGIG (reference sequence). This chain's CDR3 is CAWRLSGGNTDTQYF. The CDR3 DNA reads TGTGCCTGGAGGCTGAGCGGGGGGAACACAGATACGCAGTATTTT. The full variable domain, in which reference TRBV30 and TRBJ2-3 provide the parts outside the CDR3, is SQTIHQWPATLVQPVGSPLSLECTVEGTSNPNLYWYRQAAGRGLQLLFYSVGIGQISSEVPQNLSASRPQDRQFILSSKKLLLSDSGFYLCAWRLSGGNTDTQYFGPGTRLTVL.